A single sample gave rise to the 18 T cell receptor beta chains below, sequenced in a study of blood T cell repertoires in COVID-19. Method: immunoSEQ multiplex PCR; TCRdb's copy keeps in-frame clones and lacks some. The data contain tens of thousands of clones, about 83% of them singletons. Sequencing used peripheral blood. The source is an older woman with acute or convalescent COVID-19.

This chain uses TRBV11-3 with TRBJ2-7, with D maybe TRBD2 (7 bases). Trimming cost V 2 bases and J 1 base, with 12 bases left between them. The CDR3 loop spans 15 amino acids. Germline V lookup: CDR1 SGHNT, CDR2 YENEEA. CDR3 in DNA: TGTGCCAGCAGCTTAAGGGGGGGCAGTTCCTACGAGCAGTACTTC. Translating it yields CASSLRGGSSYEQYF.

The chain has TRBV30 and TRBJ1-6; possibly TRBD1 for D (6 bases). The CDR3 covers 15 residues. Trimming pared 1 base from V and 3 bases from J, leaving 10 bases between. Germline lookup yields CDR1 GTSNPN and CDR2 SVGIG (reference sequence). CDR3 protein: CAWSELGGYNSPLHF. In nucleotides, the CDR3 is TGTGCCTGGAGTGAGTTAGGGGGCTATAATTCACCCCTCCACTTT.

The chain is built from TRBV11-2 and TRBJ2-5, with 12 bases fitting TRBD2. With V trimmed by 4 bases and J by 5 bases, 5 bases remained unmatched. The CDR3 has 15 residues. Per germline, CDR1 SGHAT and CDR2 FQNNGV. The CDR3 bases are TGTGCCAGCAGCTCCGGACTAGCGGGGCTGGAGACCCAGTACTTC. Translating gives CASSSGLAGLETQYF.

The gene calls are TRBV7-3 and TRBJ1-1; D ambiguous. The CDR3 consists of 14 residues. V was cut by 2 bases and J by 10 bases, with 17 bases left in between. The germline V gene has CDR1 SGHTA and CDR2 FQGTGA. The CDR3 region is CASSLLVTTGRAFF. DNA of the CDR3: TGTGCCAGCAGCTTACTAGTGACAACGGGAAGAGCTTTCTTT.

J is TRBJ1-2 and V is TRBV5-1; D is perhaps TRBD1 (5 bases). Germline CDR1 is SGHRS and CDR2 is YFSETQ. The CDR3 loop spans 13 amino acids. V lost 5 bases, J lost 1 base, and 9 bases lay in between. The chain's CDR3 is CASRLDSNYGYTF. CDR3 nucleotides: TGCGCCAGCAGGTTAGACAGTAACTATGGCTACACCTTC.

This clone was recorded once. The gene calls are TRBV7-8 and TRBJ2-1, with D perhaps matching TRBD2 (5 bases). Germline CDR1 and CDR2: SGHVS and FQNEAQ. The ends were cut back, 5 bases at V and 0 bases at J, with 11 bases in the middle. CDR3 length: 15 amino acids. The CDR3: CASSEGQSSYNEQFF. The CDR3 nucleotides are TGTGCCAGCAGCGAGGGCCAAAGCTCCTACAATGAGCAGTTCTTC.

This rearrangement joins TRBV9 to TRBJ2-1; 9 nucleotides match TRBD1. Germline CDR1 is SGDLS and CDR2 is YYNGEE. Trimming took 3 bases from V and 3 from J; bases not matched to a gene: 4. The CDR3 extends over 15 amino acids. Written as DNA, the CDR3 is TGTGCCAGCAGCGGGGGACAGGGCGTCTACAATGAGCAGTTCTTC. Amino acid sequence: CASSGGQGVYNEQFF.

V usage is TRBV7-2 and J usage is TRBJ1-2, with TRBD1 matching 8 bases. The CDR3 extends over 16 amino acids. Trimming removed 6 bases from V and 6 bases from J; junction bases left unmatched: 15. Germline V CDR1 and CDR2: SGHTA, FQGNSA. CDR3 region: CASRPRPGGWNNGYTF. The CDR3 coding sequence is TGTGCCAGCAGACCTCGGCCAGGGGGCTGGAATAATGGCTACACCTTC.

The chain combines TRBV3-1 (or the pseudogene TRBV3-2) with TRBJ2-3, with 11 positions matching TRBD2. Germline CDR1 and CDR2: LGHDT and YNNKEL (reference sequence). Trimming at V came to 5 bases and at J to 4 bases, leaving 5 bases not matched to a gene. The CDR3 is 15 amino acids. The CDR3 loop is CASSGGTSGADTQYF. The CDR3 DNA is TGTGCCAGCAGCGGCGGGACTAGCGGTGCAGATACGCAGTATTTT.

The rearrangement uses TRBV27 and TRBJ1-3; TRBD1 agrees at 7 bases. Germline values: CDR1 MNHEY, CDR2 SMNVEV (reference sequence). There are 18 residues in the CDR3. The junction had 8 bases not matched to a gene; V was cut back by 0 bases and J by 0 bases. The CDR3 bases are TGTGCCAGCAGTTTATCCGTCGCAGGGGGTAACTCTGGAAACACCATATATTTT. Translation gives CASSLSVAGGNSGNTIYF.

The V call is TRBV7-2, the J call TRBJ1-1; D might be TRBD1 (6 bases). V was pared by 5 bases and J by 5 bases, with 15 bases between. This CDR3 is 14 amino acids long. Per germline, CDR1 SGHTA and CDR2 FQGNSA. The DNA for the CDR3 is TGTGCCAGCAGCCTGGCGGGGGGGCGGACTGAAGCTTTCTTT. Translated: CASSLAGGRTEAFF.

This clone has more than one count but fewer than ten. This chain links TRBV6-1 with TRBJ2-7; 9 nucleotides line up with TRBD1. The CDR3 extends over 15 amino acids. The J segment lost 4 bases and the V segment lost 3 bases, leaving 7 bases of the junction unmatched. Germline V CDR1 and CDR2: MNHNS, SASEGT. The CDR3: CASSEPGQGGYEQYF. DNA for the CDR3: TGTGCCAGCAGTGAGCCGGGACAGGGAGGGTACGAGCAGTACTTC.

Written as DNA, the CDR3 is TGTGCCAGCAGCCAAGGTGGGACAGGGGCTGAAGCTTTCTTT. This encodes CASSQGGTGAEAFF. The genes are TRBV3-1 (or the pseudogene TRBV3-2) and TRBJ1-1; 10 nucleotides align to TRBD1. Trimming removed 1 base from V and 6 bases from J; junction bases left unmatched: 2. Per the germline V gene, CDR1 is LGHDT and CDR2 is YNNKEL (reference sequence). This CDR3 region has 14 residues.

J is TRBJ1-1 and V is TRBV13; TRBD1 matches 12 bases. Germline assignment: CDR1 PRHDT and CDR2 FYEKMQ (reference sequence). J lost 1 base, V lost 5 bases, and 5 bases had no gene match. The CDR3 length is 16 residues. CDR3 sequence (DNA): TGTGCCAGCAGCCGGGGACAGGGGGCCGGGAACACTGAAGCTTTCTTT. Protein sequence: CASSRGQGAGNTEAFF. Looking up the rest from reference TRBV13 and TRBJ1-1 gives the full variable domain: AAGVIQSPRHLIKEKRETATLKCYPIPRHDTVYWYQQGPGQDPQFLISFYEKMQSDKGSIPDRFSAQQFSDYHSELNMSSLELGDSALYFCASSRGQGAGNTEAFFGQGTRLTVV.

This chain links TRBV30 with TRBJ1-2, with 7 positions matching TRBD1. J lost 2 bases, V lost 3 bases, and 6 bases had no gene match. CDR1 is GTSNPN and CDR2 is SVGIG in the germline V gene (reference sequence). The CDR3 is 14 amino acids. CDR3: CAWRPLQGNYGYTF. CDR3 bases: TGTGCCTGGAGACCCCTACAGGGGAACTATGGCTACACCTTC.

The chain uses TRBV6-5 and TRBJ2-3; 8 bases map to TRBD2. Losses at the gene ends were 6 bases for V and 2 bases for J; bases not matched to a gene: 4. CDR1 and CDR2 (germline): MNHEY, SVGAGI. This CDR3 comprises 14 residues. The CDR3 DNA follows: TGTGCCAGCAGAAACGGACTAGCCACAGATACGCAGTATTTT. It codes for CASRNGLATDTQYF.

This clone was recorded only once. V usage is TRBV18 and J usage is TRBJ1-1, with no clear D. The CDR3 contains 15 residues. V was cut by 1 base and J by 1 base, with 10 bases left in between. In germline, CDR1 is KGHSH, CDR2 LQKENI. The CDR3 DNA reads TGTGCCAGCTCACCACAGCCACTCCCGAACACTGAAGCTTTCTTT. Protein product: CASSPQPLPNTEAFF. Using reference TRBV18 and TRBJ1-1 for the parts outside the CDR3, the full variable domain is NAGVMQNPRHLVRRRGQEARLRCSPMKGHSHVYWYRQLPEEGLKFMVYLQKENIIDESGMPKERFSAEFPKEGPSILRIQQVVRGDSAAYFCASSPQPLPNTEAFFGQGTRLTVV.

The rearrangement uses TRBV11-3 and TRBJ2-1, with D possibly matching TRBD2 (6 bases). CDR3 length equals 14 residues. The germline gives CDR1 SGHNT, CDR2 YENEEA. V was cut by 8 bases and J by 4 bases, with 15 bases left in between. The CDR3 DNA follows: TGTGCCAGCCGGGACTCCATTAAATACAATGAGCAGTTCTTC. It translates to CASRDSIKYNEQFF.